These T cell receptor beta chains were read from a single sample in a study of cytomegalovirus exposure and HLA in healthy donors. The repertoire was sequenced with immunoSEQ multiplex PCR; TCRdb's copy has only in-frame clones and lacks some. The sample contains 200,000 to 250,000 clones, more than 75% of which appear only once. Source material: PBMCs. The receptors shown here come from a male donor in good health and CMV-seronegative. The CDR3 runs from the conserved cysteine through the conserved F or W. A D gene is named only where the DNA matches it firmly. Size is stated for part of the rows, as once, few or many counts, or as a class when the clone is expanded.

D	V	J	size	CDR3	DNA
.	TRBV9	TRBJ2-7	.	CASSVGSSVLLREQYF	TGTGCCAGCAGCGTAGGCTCTAGCGTCCTACTTAGGGAGCAGTACTTC
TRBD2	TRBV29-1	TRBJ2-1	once	CSVVNQREGHEQFF	TGCAGCGTTGTCAATCAGCGGGAGGGACATGAGCAGTTCTTC
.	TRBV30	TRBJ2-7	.	CAWNRQGPGEQYF	TGTGCCTGGAATCGGCAGGGGCCGGGGGAGCAGTACTTC
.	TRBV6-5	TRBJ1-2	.	CASSFGSEGTYGYTF	TGTGCCAGCAGCTTCGGATCGGAGGGGACCTATGGCTACACCTTC
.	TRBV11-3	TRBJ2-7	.	CASSPSGPYEQYF	TGTGCCAGCAGCCCGAGCGGTCCCTACGAGCAGTACTTC
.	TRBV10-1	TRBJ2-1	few	CASSQPGDNEQFF	TGCGCCAGCAGTCAGCCAGGGGACAATGAGCAGTTCTTC
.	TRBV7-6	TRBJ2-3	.	CASSLSRVGGTDTQYF	TGTGCCAGCAGCTTAAGCAGGGTTGGAGGGACAGATACGCAGTATTTT
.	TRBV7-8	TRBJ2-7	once	CASSLSYEQYF	TGTGCCAGCAGCCTATCCTACGAGCAGTACTTC
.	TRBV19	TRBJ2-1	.	CASSIEASYEQFF	TGTGCCAGTAGTATCGAGGCTTCCTACGAGCAGTTCTTC
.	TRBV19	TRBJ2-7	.	CASRGGTGHYYEQYF	TGTGCCAGTAGGGGAGGGACAGGACATTACTACGAGCAGTACTTC
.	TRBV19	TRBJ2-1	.	CASRRTYMDEQFF	TGTGCCAGTAGGCGGACTTATATGGATGAGCAGTTCTTC
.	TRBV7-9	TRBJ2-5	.	CASSPQETQYF	TGTGCCAGCAGCCCGCAAGAGACCCAGTACTTC
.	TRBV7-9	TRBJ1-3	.	CASSLIVNGNTIYF	TGTGCCAGCAGCTTAATTGTTAATGGAAACACCATATATTTT
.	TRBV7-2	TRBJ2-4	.	CASSPAAWEAKNIQYF	TGTGCCAGCAGCCCGGCCGCCTGGGAGGCCAAAAACATTCAGTACTTC
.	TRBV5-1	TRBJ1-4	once	CASSLAPGNEKLFF	TGCGCCAGCAGCTTGGCCCCGGGTAATGAAAAACTGTTTTTT
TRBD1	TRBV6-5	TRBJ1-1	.	CASRPLRTGSAEAFF	TGTGCCAGCAGACCTCTCCGGACAGGGAGTGCTGAAGCTTTCTTT
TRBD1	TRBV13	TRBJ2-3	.	CASSSGDSSTDTQYF	TGTGCCAGCAGCTCAGGGGACAGCAGCACAGATACGCAGTATTTT
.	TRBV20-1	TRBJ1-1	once	CSARGAEAFF	TGCAGTGCTAGGGGGGCCGAAGCTTTCTTT
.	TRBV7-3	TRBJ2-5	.	CASSSPPSGTQYF	TGTGCCAGCAGCTCCCCGCCCTCGGGGACCCAGTACTTC
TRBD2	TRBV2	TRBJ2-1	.	CASSEVRTSNDEQFF	TGTGCCAGCAGTGAGGTCCGGACTAGCAACGATGAGCAGTTCTTC
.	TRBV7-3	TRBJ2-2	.	CASSLTIRGDNTGELFF	TGTGCCAGCAGCTTAACAATCCGCGGGGATAACACCGGGGAGCTGTTTTTT
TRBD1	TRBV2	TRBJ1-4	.	CASRRQGVNEKLFF	TGTGCCAGCAGGCGACAGGGGGTCAATGAAAAACTGTTTTTT
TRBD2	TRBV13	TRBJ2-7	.	CASSPGRVGPYEQYF	TGTGCCAGCAGCCCAGGGAGGGTAGGGCCCTACGAGCAGTACTTC
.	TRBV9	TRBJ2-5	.	CASSVAIRSGQETQYF	TGTGCCAGCAGCGTAGCTATCCGGTCAGGACAAGAGACCCAGTACTTC
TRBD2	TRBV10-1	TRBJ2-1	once	CASARGAGVDEQFF	TGCGCCAGCGCTAGGGGAGCGGGAGTTGATGAGCAGTTCTTC
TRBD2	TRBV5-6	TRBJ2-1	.	CASSFGEGEQFF	TGTGCCAGCAGCTTCGGGGAGGGGGAGCAGTTCTTC
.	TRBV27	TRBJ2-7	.	CASSPMATLSYEQYF	TGTGCCAGCAGTCCTATGGCGACACTTTCCTACGAGCAGTACTTC
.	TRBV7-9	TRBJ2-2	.	CASSFAGSPGELFF	TGTGCCAGCAGCTTCGCAGGTTCCCCCGGGGAGCTGTTTTTT
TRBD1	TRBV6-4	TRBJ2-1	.	CASSELQGAAGHEQFF	TGTGCCAGCAGTGAACTACAGGGGGCGGCCGGCCATGAGCAGTTCTTC
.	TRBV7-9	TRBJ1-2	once	CASSLSGQGWGGYTF	TGTGCCAGCAGCTTATCGGGCCAGGGGTGGGGTGGCTACACCTTC
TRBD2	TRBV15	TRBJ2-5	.	CATGLSAREETQYF	TGTGCCACGGGGTTGTCGGCGCGGGAGGAGACCCAGTACTTC
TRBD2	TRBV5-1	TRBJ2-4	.	CASSLEGGRALNIQYF	TGCGCCAGCAGCTTGGAAGGCGGGAGGGCCCTTAACATTCAGTACTTC
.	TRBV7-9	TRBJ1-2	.	CSSSGGSYGYTF	TGTTCCAGCAGCGGGGGCTCCTATGGCTACACCTTC
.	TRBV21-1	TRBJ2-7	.	CASRRGRPYEQYF	TGTGCCAGCAGGAGGGGGCGCCCCTACGAGCAGTACTTC
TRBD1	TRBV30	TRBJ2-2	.	CAWATTGARTGELFF	TGTGCCTGGGCAACTACAGGGGCGAGGACCGGGGAGCTGTTTTTT
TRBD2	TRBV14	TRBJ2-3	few	CASSQATFGGRSSDTQYF	TGTGCCAGCAGCCAAGCAACGTTCGGCGGGAGGTCCTCAGATACGCAGTATTTT
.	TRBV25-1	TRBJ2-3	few	CASSDFRDSGPSTDTQYF	TGTGCCAGCAGTGATTTTCGGGACTCCGGTCCTAGCACAGATACGCAGTATTTT
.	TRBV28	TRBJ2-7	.	CASSTPGVGEQYF	TGTGCCAGCAGTACCCCCGGGGTAGGGGAGCAGTACTTC
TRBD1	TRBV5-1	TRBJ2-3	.	CASSLDSQGALLDTQYF	TGCGCCAGCAGCTTGGATTCACAGGGGGCGCTTCTAGATACGCAGTATTTT
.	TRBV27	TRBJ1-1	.	CASSFEGVTEAFF	TGTGCCAGCAGTTTTGAGGGAGTCACTGAAGCTTTCTTT
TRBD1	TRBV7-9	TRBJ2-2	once	CASLGQGAFGELFF	TGTGCCAGCTTAGGGCAGGGGGCCTTCGGGGAGCTGTTTTTT
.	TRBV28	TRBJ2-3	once	CASSLQLKDTQYF	TGTGCCAGCAGTCTACAGCTCAAGGATACGCAGTATTTT
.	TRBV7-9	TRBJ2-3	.	CASSLAGVVDTQYF	TGTGCCAGCAGCTTAGCGGGAGTCGTAGATACGCAGTATTTT
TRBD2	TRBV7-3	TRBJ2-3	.	CASSQGLAGPETSSTDTQYF	TGTGCCAGCAGCCAAGGACTAGCGGGACCCGAAACCTCTAGCACAGATACGCAGTATTTT
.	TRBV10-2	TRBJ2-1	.	CASSEGTYSYNEQFF	TGCGCCAGCAGCGAAGGGACTTACTCCTACAATGAGCAGTTCTTC
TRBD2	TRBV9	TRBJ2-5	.	CASSVVGTSGETQYF	TGTGCCAGCAGCGTAGTTGGGACTAGCGGAGAGACCCAGTACTTC
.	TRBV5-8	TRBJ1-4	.	CASSQRRGTNEKLFF	TGTGCCAGCAGCCAAAGACGGGGGACTAATGAAAAACTGTTTTTT
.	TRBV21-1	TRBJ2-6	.	CASSTDLSGANVLTF	TGTGCCAGCAGCACAGACTTATCTGGGGCCAACGTCCTGACTTTC
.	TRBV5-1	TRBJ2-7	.	CASSYRATYEQYF	TGCGCCAGCAGCTACAGGGCCACCTACGAGCAGTACTTC
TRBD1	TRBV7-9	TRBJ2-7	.	CSSSHIQGQGAVVQYF	TGTTCCAGCAGCCATATTCAGGGACAGGGGGCGGTAGTGCAGTACTTC
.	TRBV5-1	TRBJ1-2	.	CASSLTRGGYTF	TGCGCCAGCAGCTTAACCAGGGGCGGCTACACCTTC
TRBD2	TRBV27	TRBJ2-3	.	CASSLSHIRLAGAEDTQYF	TGTGCCAGCAGTTTATCCCACATTAGGTTAGCGGGAGCGGAAGATACGCAGTATTTT
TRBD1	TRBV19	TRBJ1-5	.	CASSTTGRQPQHF	TGTGCCAGTAGTACGACAGGGCGGCAGCCCCAGCATTTT